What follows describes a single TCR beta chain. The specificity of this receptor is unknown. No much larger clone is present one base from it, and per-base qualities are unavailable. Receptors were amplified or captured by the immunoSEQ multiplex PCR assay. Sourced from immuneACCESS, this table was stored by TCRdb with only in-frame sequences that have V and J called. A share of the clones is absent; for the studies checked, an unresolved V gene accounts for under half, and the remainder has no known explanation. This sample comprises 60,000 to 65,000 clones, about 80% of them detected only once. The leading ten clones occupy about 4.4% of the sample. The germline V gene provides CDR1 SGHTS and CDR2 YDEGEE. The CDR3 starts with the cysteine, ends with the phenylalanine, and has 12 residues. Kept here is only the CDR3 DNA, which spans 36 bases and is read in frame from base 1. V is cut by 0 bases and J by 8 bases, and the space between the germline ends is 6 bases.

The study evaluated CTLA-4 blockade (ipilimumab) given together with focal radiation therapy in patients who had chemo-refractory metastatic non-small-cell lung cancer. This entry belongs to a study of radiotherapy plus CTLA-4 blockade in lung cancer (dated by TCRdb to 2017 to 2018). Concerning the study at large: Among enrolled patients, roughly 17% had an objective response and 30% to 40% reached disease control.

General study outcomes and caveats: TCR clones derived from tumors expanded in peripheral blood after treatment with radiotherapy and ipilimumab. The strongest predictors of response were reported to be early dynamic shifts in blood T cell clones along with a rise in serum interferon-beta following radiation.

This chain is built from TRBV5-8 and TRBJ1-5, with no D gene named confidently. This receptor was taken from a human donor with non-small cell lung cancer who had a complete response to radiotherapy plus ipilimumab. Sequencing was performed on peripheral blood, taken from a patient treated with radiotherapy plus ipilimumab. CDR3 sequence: CASSLEEKPQHF. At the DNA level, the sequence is TGTGCCAGCAGCTTGGAGGAGAAGCCCCAGCATTTT.